These 18 T cell receptor beta chains originate from one sample sequenced in a study of blood T cells in healthy people across ages. Combining a sample-barcoded 5' primer with a J-beta primer mix, a second PCR ran for about 6 to 11 cycles. Using its own MiXCR run on the 5' RACE reads, TCRdb lists one record per CDR3 protein. This sample yields 650,000 or so distinct CDR3 sequences, of which 52% are seen a single time; approximately 12% belongs to the top ten. The sequenced sample was blood. These receptors were collected from a woman older than 75 in good health.

This clonotype has at least ten counts. This chain connects TRBV5-1 to TRBJ2-7; 8 positions agree with TRBD1. Unmatched junction bases numbered 4, after V lost 2 bases and J lost 3 bases. Per the germline V gene, CDR1 is SGHRS and CDR2 is YFSETQ. The CDR3 loop spans 14 amino acids. CDR3: CASSFEGQGYEQYF. The DNA for the CDR3 is TGCGCCAGCAGCTTTGAAGGACAGGGCTACGAGCAGTACTTC.

This clonotype was detected only a few times. The chain carries TRBV9 and TRBJ2-1; TRBD2 matches at 7 bases. The CDR3 has 13 amino acids. The V gene's germline CDR1 is SGDLS and CDR2 YYNGEE. The V and J ends lost 7 bases and 4 bases, in that order; junction bases with no gene match: 5. DNA for the CDR3: TGTGCCAGCGGCGGGGGAACATACAATGAGCAGTTCTTC. Translated, it gives CASGGGTYNEQFF.

The chain carries TRBV20-1 and TRBJ2-7; 14 bases map to TRBD2. TRBJ2-5 matches the DNA end more closely, so the J call is doubtful. CDR3 length: 15 residues. Germline-derived CDR1 and CDR2 are DFQATT and SNEGSKA (reference sequence). CDR3 nucleotides: TGCAGTGCTAGGACTAGCGGGGGGGCGACGGAGACCCAGTACTTC. Residues: CSARTSGGATETQYF.

Of note for this clonotype: This could be a read error, since a much larger clone is one nucleotide away. The V gene is TRBV9, the J gene TRBJ2-3, with a weak D call TRBD2 (5 bases). CDR1 and CDR2 (germline): SGDLS, YYNGEE. The CDR3 runs to 18 residues. The CDR3 region is CAGSVGRVGRLVTDTQYF. CDR3 in DNA: TGTGCCGGCAGCGTAGGGCGGGTTGGCCGACTTGTGACAGATACGCAGTATTTT.

This clonotype was detected once. This chain connects TRBV2 to TRBJ1-6; D unresolved. The CDR3 has 15 amino acids. The germline V gene encodes CDR1 SNHLY and CDR2 FYNNEI. V was trimmed by 7 bases and J by 0 bases, leaving 10 bases between them. The CDR3 DNA sequence: TGTGCCAGCACCAGAGAGGACTCCTATAATTCACCCCTCCACTTT. Translating it yields CASTREDSYNSPLHF. The full variable domain, completed using reference TRBV2 and TRBJ1-6, is EPEVTQTPSHQVTQMGQEVILRCVPISNHLYFYWYRQILGQKVEFLVSFYNNEISEKSEIFDDQFSVERPDGSNFTLKIRSTKLEDSAMYFCASTREDSYNSPLHFGNGTRLTVT.

CDR3 region: CSASRRETGVGYTF. CDR3 in DNA: TGCAGTGCTTCTAGGCGGGAGACAGGGGTTGGCTACACCTTC. The chain carries TRBV20-1 and TRBJ1-2; 8 positions agree with TRBD1. The germline V gene encodes CDR1 DFQATT and CDR2 SNEGSKA (reference sequence). Losses at the gene ends were 5 bases for V and 7 bases for J; bases not matched to a gene: 12. The CDR3 extends over 14 amino acids.

The count of this clonotype is one. CDR3 sequence: CSATRQGGTEAFF. For the CDR3, the DNA is TGCAGTGCTACCCGGCAGGGGGGCACTGAAGCTTTCTTT. The chain has TRBV20-1 and TRBJ1-1, with 7 bases that match TRBD1. The CDR3 is made up of 13 amino acids. V shed 4 bases, J shed 4 bases, and the junction held 6 bases outside the gene matches. Germline V gene lookup returns CDR1 DFQATT and CDR2 SNEGSKA (reference sequence).

V is TRBV3-1 and J is TRBJ2-1; 8 bases map to TRBD2. V shed 4 bases and J 12 bases; nucleotides not matched to a gene: 5. The V gene's germline CDR1 is LGHDT and CDR2 YNNKEL (reference sequence). The CDR3 loop spans 12 amino acids. CDR3 coding DNA: TGTGCCAGCAGCCTGGGTGCGGGGGGGCAGTTCTTC. Translating it yields CASSLGAGGQFF.

The chain is built from TRBV7-9 and TRBJ2-3; D is undetermined. The CDR3 runs 14 residues. The germline V and J ends were trimmed by 5 bases and 2 bases, with 11 bases remaining between them. Germline CDR1 SEHNR, CDR2 FQNEAQ (reference sequence). The CDR3 protein is CASSTPPVTDTQYF. The CDR3 nucleotides read TGTGCCAGCAGCACTCCACCCGTCACAGATACGCAGTATTTT.

This clonotype was observed at least ten times. This chain connects TRBV20-1 to TRBJ1-2, with 7 bases fitting TRBD1. Per the germline V gene, CDR1 is DFQATT and CDR2 is SNEGSKA (reference sequence). CDR3 length: 14 residues. V lost 3 bases, J lost 4 bases, and 8 bases stayed unmatched. CDR3 sequence: CSASRDSVVYGYTF. The CDR3 coding sequence is TGCAGTGCTAGTAGGGACAGTGTTGTCTATGGCTACACCTTC.

V is TRBV5-1 and J is TRBJ1-2; D gene unclear. The germline CDR1 and CDR2 sequences are SGHRS and YFSETQ. V lost 4 bases and J lost 6, with 4 bases in between. CDR3 length: 10 amino acids. CDR3 sequence reads: CASSQDGYTF. The CDR3 DNA is TGCGCCAGCAGCCAGGATGGCTACACCTTC.

As regards this clonotype: A much larger clone differs from this one at a single base, so this may be a read error. The chain carries TRBV24-1 and TRBJ2-7, with D possibly called TRBD1 or TRBD2 (7 bases each). This CDR3 spans 13 amino acids. Looked up from germline, CDR1 is KGHDR and CDR2 is SFDVKD. V gave up 12 bases and J gave up 3 bases, with 17 bases separating them. The CDR3 region has the DNA TGTGCCGCCCCAGGGGGAGGGGTCTACGAGCAGTACTTC. The encoded protein is CAAPGGGVYEQYF.

V gene TRBV7-9 combines with J gene TRBJ2-5; possible D gene TRBD2, 6 bases. Trimming removed 1 base from V and 1 base from J, with 16 bases in between. The V gene's germline CDR1 is SEHNR and CDR2 FQNEAQ (reference sequence). CDR3 size: 17 residues. This CDR3 reads CASSLEGQRARQETQYF. The CDR3 DNA reads as TGTGCCAGCAGCTTAGAGGGCCAGCGGGCTCGCCAAGAGACCCAGTACTTC.

V gene TRBV12-3 or TRBV12-4 combines with J gene TRBJ1-2; D gene uncertain. V lost 6 bases to trimming and J lost 4 bases, with 18 bases between them. The CDR3 is 15 residues long. The CDR3 loop reads CASSTPLPGVYGYTF. CDR3 DNA sequence: TGTGCCAGCAGCACCCCTCTTCCAGGAGTCTATGGCTACACCTTC.

About this clonotype: A much larger clone differs by one base, so this may be a read error. The chain combines TRBV13 with TRBJ2-7; possible D gene TRBD1, 5 bases. This CDR3 has 13 residues. Deletions cut 5 bases from V and 6 bases from J, with 14 bases between. Germline lookup yields CDR1 PRHDT and CDR2 FYEKMQ (reference sequence). CDR3 residues: CASSPRSGIEQYF. CDR3 bases: TGTGCCAGCAGCCCCCGGTCAGGGATCGAGCAGTACTTC. The full variable domain, completed using reference TRBV13 and TRBJ2-7, is AAGVIQSPRHLIKEKRETATLKCYPIPRHDTVYWYQQGPGQDPQFLISFYEKMQSDKGSIPDRFSAQQFSDYHSELNMSSLELGDSALYFCASSPRSGIEQYFGPGTRLTVT.

As regards this clonotype: A much larger clone is a single base away; this may be a read error. The chain carries TRBV7-9 and TRBJ2-3; D may match TRBD1 or TRBD2 (5 bases each). CDR1 is SEHNR and CDR2 is FQNEAQ in the germline V gene (reference sequence). The CDR3 covers 12 residues. CDR3 in amino acids: CSSGPQGDTQYF. The CDR3 DNA follows: TGTTCCAGCGGTCCCCAGGGAGATACGCAGTATTTT.

This clonotype was picked up many times. The chain recombines TRBV9 with TRBJ1-1; no reliable D call. Germline-derived CDR1 and CDR2 are SGDLS and YYNGEE. Trimming took off 2 bases at V and 1 base at J, with 9 bases between the two ends. CDR3 length equals 14 residues. The CDR3 nucleotides read TGTGCCAGCAGCGTGGAGGTCCGGAACACTGAAGCTTTCTTT. The encoded protein is CASSVEVRNTEAFF.

Notes on this clonotype: An end of the junction differs from the germline gene, which may be a read error. The chain employs TRBV25-1 and TRBJ2-6, with D maybe TRBD1 (6 bases). The CDR3 contains 18 residues. Per germline, CDR1 MGHDK and CDR2 SYGVNS. The chain's CDR3 is CASRPRLSRGLGASVLTF. The CDR3 DNA follows: TGCGCCAGCAGACCTCGACTCAGTAGGGGTCTGGGGGCCAGCGTCCTGACTTTC.